These 24 T cell receptor beta chains originate from one sample sequenced in a study of T cell repertoires in cytomegalovirus infection. TCRdb called the reads again in MiXCR, with one record for every CDR3 protein. The sample lists roughly 920,000 distinct CDR3 sequences; around 32% were seen once. What these receptors recognize is not known. The material was cultured CD8+ T cells from PBMCs, obtained from culture after CMV antigen stimulation. These receptors all stem from a human donor in good health (CMV status not recorded). Some clones in this sample may be carry-over from other donors' samples.

This clonotype was counted only a few times. The chain uses TRBV27 and TRBJ2-1; D is ambiguous. CDR3 length equals 13 residues. Germline CDR1 reads MNHEY; CDR2 reads SMNVEV (reference sequence). The germline V and J ends were trimmed by 10 bases and 3 bases, with 13 bases remaining between them. CDR3 nucleotide sequence: TGTGCCACCAGCACCCAGAGCTACAATGAGCAGTTCTTC. It encodes CATSTQSYNEQFF.

This clonotype was seen more than once but under ten times. The chain links TRBV15 to TRBJ2-7; TRBD1 aligns across 7 bases. The CDR3 covers 15 residues. The trim removed 2 bases at V and 5 bases at J, leaving 9 bases unmatched. The V gene's germline CDR1 is LNHNV and CDR2 YYDKDF (reference sequence). The CDR3 sequence: CATSRTGTERDEQYF. CDR3 DNA sequence: TGTGCCACCAGCAGAACCGGGACAGAAAGGGACGAGCAGTACTTC.

The chain joins TRBV11-2 to TRBJ2-1; perhaps TRBD2 as D (7 bases). Germline lookup yields CDR1 SGHAT and CDR2 FQNNGV. This CDR3 contains 13 residues. V shed 7 bases and J shed 2 bases, with 9 bases lying between them. The DNA for the CDR3 is TGTGCCAGCATGGGGGGGCCCTACAATGAGCAGTTCTTC. It encodes CASMGGPYNEQFF.

In this sample, this clonotype turned up once. The CDR3 region has the DNA TGTGCCAGCTTTAGCGCTAACAGGGGGCTGGGGGAGCAGTACTTC. It encodes CASFSANRGLGEQYF. The chain joins TRBV6-5 to TRBJ2-7, with 9 bases identical to TRBD1. V gave up 8 bases and J gave up 7 bases; unmatched junction bases: 15. Germline CDR1 and CDR2: MNHEY and SVGAGI. This CDR3 has 15 amino acids.

This clonotype came up a few times. The chain carries TRBV7-3 and TRBJ2-3; the match to TRBD2 covers 8 bases. This CDR3 is 16 amino acids long. CDR1 is SGHTA and CDR2 is FQGTGA in the germline V gene. The J segment lost 1 base and the V segment lost 4 bases, leaving 7 bases of the junction unmatched. The chain's CDR3 is CASSYPGGGGTDTQYF. For the CDR3, the DNA is TGTGCCAGCAGCTACCCGGGAGGGGGTGGCACAGATACGCAGTATTTT. The whole variable domain, filled in from reference TRBV7-3 and TRBJ2-3, reads GAGVSQTPSNKVTEKGKYVELRCDPISGHTALYWYRQSLGQGPEFLIYFQGTGAADDSGLPNDRFFAVRPEGSVSTLKIQRTERGDSAVYLCASSYPGGGGTDTQYFGPGTRLTVL.

This clonotype was found a few times. The V gene is TRBV19, the J gene TRBJ2-5, with D perhaps assigned TRBD1 or TRBD2 (6 bases each). Germline CDR1 reads LNHDA; CDR2 reads SQIVND (reference sequence). The CDR3 extends over 15 amino acids. V shed 3 bases and J shed 2 bases, with 13 bases lying between them. The DNA of the CDR3 is TGTGCCAGTAGTATTCTAGGGGGGCCTCAAGAGACCCAGTACTTC. This sequence encodes CASSILGGPQETQYF.

This chain links TRBV20-1 with TRBJ1-2; D is unresolved. The CDR3 is 12 amino acids. The V gene's germline CDR1 is DFQATT and CDR2 SNEGSKA (reference sequence). With 5 bases removed from V and 5 bases from J, the gap between germline ends came to 12 bases. Here the CDR3 reads CSAPRSGYGYTF. The CDR3 nucleotides read TGCAGTGCTCCCAGATCCGGATATGGCTACACCTTC.

The chain uses TRBV10-3 and TRBJ1-2; D might be TRBD1 (6 bases). Germline CDR1 reads ENHRY; CDR2 reads SYGVKD. Trimming took off 2 bases at V and 8 bases at J, with 15 bases between the two ends. The CDR3 spans 14 residues. Here the CDR3 DNA reads TGTGCCATCAGTGAGACTCGGGACAAGCAAGGCTACACCTTC. Its translation: CAISETRDKQGYTF.

V is TRBV29-1 and J is TRBJ1-5, with D perhaps TRBD1 (5 bases). The length of the CDR3 is 14 residues. V was pared by 6 bases and J by 4 bases, with 16 bases between. The germline CDR1 and CDR2 sequences are SQVTM and ANQGSEA. The CDR3 region is CSVSRAGRNQPQHF. The CDR3 DNA sequence: TGCAGCGTCTCCCGGGCAGGGAGGAATCAGCCCCAGCATTTT.

The gene calls are TRBV7-9 and TRBJ1-2; 8 bases fit TRBD1. The CDR3 sequence is 18 residues long. V was pared by 3 bases and J by 3 bases, with 15 bases of the junction left unmatched. The germline V gene has CDR1 SEHNR and CDR2 FQNEAQ (reference sequence). The DNA for the CDR3 is TGTGCCAGCAGCTTCCGGACAGGGTTTGGTGTGGGTGACTATGGCTACACCTTC. It yields the protein CASSFRTGFGVGDYGYTF.

The J gene is TRBJ1-2, the V gene TRBV27; D gene unclear. The CDR3 is 14 residues long. Germline loops: CDR1 MNHEY, CDR2 SMNVEV (reference sequence). Trimming removed 5 bases at V and 6 bases at J, with 16 bases between. CDR3 region: CASSPQMEVHGYTF. The CDR3, as DNA: TGTGCCAGCAGTCCACAGATGGAGGTTCATGGCTACACCTTC.

V is TRBV10-3 and J is TRBJ2-1; D not certain. The CDR3 extends over 14 amino acids. Germline CDR1 reads ENHRY; CDR2 reads SYGVKD. V was pared by 7 bases and J by 0 bases, with 10 bases between. CDR3 amino acids: CAITGSNSYNEQFF. CDR3 nucleotides: TGTGCCATCACTGGTAGCAACTCCTACAATGAGCAGTTCTTC.

This clonotype appeared a few times. V is TRBV7-9 and J is TRBJ2-1; D might be TRBD2 (5 bases). The V gene lost 8 bases and the J gene lost 0 bases, with 14 bases spanning the gap. Germline CDR1 is SEHNR and CDR2 is FQNEAQ (reference sequence). The CDR3 runs 15 residues. CDR3 amino acids: CASVAGPSSYNEQFF. CDR3 DNA: TGTGCCAGCGTGGCGGGCCCGAGCTCCTACAATGAGCAGTTCTTC.

The table lists this clonotype with a few counts. CDR3 DNA: TGTGCCAGCAGCCAACTCTGGGCTCCTCGGAATGAGCAGTTCTTC. Amino acids: CASSQLWAPRNEQFF. V is TRBV7-2 and J is TRBJ2-1; D unresolved. Germline V gene lookup returns CDR1 SGHTA and CDR2 FQGNSA. This CDR3 has 15 amino acids. V was pared by 5 bases and J by 7 bases, with 18 bases between. The full variable domain, rest sourced from reference TRBV7-2 and TRBJ2-1, is GAGVSQSPSNKVTEKGKDVELRCDPISGHTALYWYRQSLGQGLEFLIYFQGNSAPDKSGLPSDRFSAERTGGSVSTLTIQRTQQEDSAVYLCASSQLWAPRNEQFFGPGTRLTVL.

The V gene is TRBV6-1, the J gene TRBJ1-4; D ambiguous. The CDR3 length is 15 residues. Per the germline V gene, CDR1 is MNHNS and CDR2 is SASEGT. V was pared by 7 bases and J by 1 base, with 13 bases between. The DNA for the CDR3 is TGTGCCAGCATCTTGTGGGGTTTAACTAATGAAAAACTGTTTTTT. Protein: CASILWGLTNEKLFF.

This clonotype showed up just a few times. This rearrangement joins TRBV7-6 to TRBJ2-1, with a weak D call TRBD2 (6 bases). This CDR3 is 15 amino acids long. From germline, CDR1 is SGHVS and CDR2 FNYEAQ. V was pared by 3 bases and J by 5 bases, with 14 bases between. The CDR3 region is CASSFRDSTHNEQFF. The CDR3 bases are TGTGCCAGCAGCTTCCGGGACTCAACCCACAATGAGCAGTTCTTC.

This clonotype occurred many times. The chain uses TRBV6-5 and TRBJ2-2; D unresolved. CDR3 length equals 12 residues. Germline CDR1 is MNHEY and CDR2 is SVGAGI. V gave up 6 bases and J gave up 3 bases, with 5 bases separating them. The CDR3 DNA reads as TGTGCCAGCAGCTATTACACCGGGGAGCTGTTTTTT. Residues: CASSYYTGELFF.

This clonotype was seen many times. V usage is TRBV7-2 and J usage is TRBJ2-3; 7 bases line up with TRBD1. Germline CDR1 SGHTA, CDR2 FQGNSA. The V gene end was trimmed by 0 bases and the J gene end by 4 bases; junction bases not matched to a gene: 4. The CDR3 is made up of 15 amino acids. The CDR3 DNA reads TGTGCCAGCAGCTTAGCGACAGGGATCTCAGATACGCAGTATTTT. This gives the protein CASSLATGISDTQYF.

The rearrangement uses TRBV10-3 and TRBJ1-3; D is ambiguous. The CDR3 is made up of 15 amino acids. Looked up from germline, CDR1 is ENHRY and CDR2 is SYGVKD. Trimming stripped 3 bases from V and 4 bases from J, with 13 bases between. The CDR3 nucleotides are TGTGCCATCAGTGATCCGGGGAGAGGGGGAAACACCATATATTTT. Translating it yields CAISDPGRGGNTIYF.

The rearrangement links TRBV4-1 to TRBJ2-3, with a possible D match to TRBD2 (6 bases). The CDR3 loop spans 15 amino acids. Germline values: CDR1 MGHRA, CDR2 YSYEKL. Trimming pared 1 base from V and 5 bases from J, leaving 13 bases between. The CDR3 DNA reads as TGCGCCAGCAGCCAAGGTGTTGGGGGGAGAGATACGCAGTATTTT. It translates to CASSQGVGGRDTQYF.

The J gene is TRBJ2-1, the V gene TRBV12-3 or TRBV12-4; D is perhaps TRBD1 (5 bases). Trimming left V 11 bases short and J 7 bases short, with 15 bases between. The CDR3 has 12 amino acids. The CDR3 loop reads CASEPPGNEQFF. CDR3 in DNA: TGTGCCTCAGAACCCCCAGGGAATGAGCAGTTCTTC.

This clonotype has more than one count but fewer than ten. This chain joins TRBV28 and TRBJ1-1; D is possibly TRBD1 (5 bases). The V and J ends lost 10 bases and 8 bases respectively, with 20 bases between them. The germline gives CDR1 MDHEN, CDR2 SYDVKM. There are 13 residues in the CDR3. Here the CDR3 DNA reads TGTGCCATCTCTCGGGGCAGCGGAACGGAAGCTTTCTTT. Residues: CAISRGSGTEAFF.

In its sample, this clonotype was seen many times. J is TRBJ1-2 and V is TRBV12-3 or TRBV12-4; D call uncertain. V lost 0 bases, J lost 4 bases, and 9 bases lay in between. This CDR3 region has 14 residues. CDR3 region: CASSLAPRSYGYTF. The CDR3 DNA is TGTGCCAGCAGTTTAGCCCCGCGTAGCTATGGCTACACCTTC.

The CDR3 reads CASSVPRHEVNNEQFF. The CDR3 DNA follows: TGTGCCAGCAGCGTACCTCGGCATGAGGTGAACAATGAGCAGTTCTTC. The gene calls are TRBV9 and TRBJ2-1; no reliable D call. CDR1 and CDR2 from the germline V gene are SGDLS and YYNGEE. There are 16 residues in the CDR3. V lost 1 base and J 5 bases, leaving 16 bases between the germline ends.